This T cell receptor (beta chain) appears in the sequencing data of a study of T cells in Graves' hyperthyroidism and ophthalmopathy. Study-wide points: Expanded thyroid clonotypes (above 0.001) were mostly also found in blood.

The CDR3 has 17 amino acids. Trimming removed 2 bases from V and 4 bases from J; junction bases left unmatched: 7. Germline V CDR1 and CDR2: MNHEY, SVGEGT. Disease duration was under 3 months in the ophthalmopathy patients, who also had a Clinical Activity Score of at least 3 and a NOSPECS grade of at least 4. It was uncontrolled infection, other autoimmune disease, pregnancy or lactation that excluded patients. Diagnostic decisions used clinical symptoms, serum thyroxine and TRAb, thyroid ultrasound and orbital computed tomography. This clonotype was seen many times. The antigen is undetermined. Using RNA transcripts as the source, TCR beta CDR3 regions were amplified. With the HTBI primer set, the TCR CDR3 went through a first round of RT-PCR. TCRdb re-called the multiplex PCR reads with MiXCR, one entry per CDR3 protein. This sample yields around 500,000 distinct CDR3 sequences, of which roughly 16% are seen a single time; 29% belongs to the top ten.

The TCR comes from a woman in her twenties or thirties with Graves' ophthalmopathy. The source material was blood. The chain uses TRBV6-2 or TRBV6-3 and TRBJ2-1; 11 bases agree with TRBD2. The CDR3 region has the DNA TGTGCCAGCAGTTACCGCAGGGGACTAGCGGTGTACAATGAGCAGTTCTTC. It codes for CASSYRRGLAVYNEQFF.